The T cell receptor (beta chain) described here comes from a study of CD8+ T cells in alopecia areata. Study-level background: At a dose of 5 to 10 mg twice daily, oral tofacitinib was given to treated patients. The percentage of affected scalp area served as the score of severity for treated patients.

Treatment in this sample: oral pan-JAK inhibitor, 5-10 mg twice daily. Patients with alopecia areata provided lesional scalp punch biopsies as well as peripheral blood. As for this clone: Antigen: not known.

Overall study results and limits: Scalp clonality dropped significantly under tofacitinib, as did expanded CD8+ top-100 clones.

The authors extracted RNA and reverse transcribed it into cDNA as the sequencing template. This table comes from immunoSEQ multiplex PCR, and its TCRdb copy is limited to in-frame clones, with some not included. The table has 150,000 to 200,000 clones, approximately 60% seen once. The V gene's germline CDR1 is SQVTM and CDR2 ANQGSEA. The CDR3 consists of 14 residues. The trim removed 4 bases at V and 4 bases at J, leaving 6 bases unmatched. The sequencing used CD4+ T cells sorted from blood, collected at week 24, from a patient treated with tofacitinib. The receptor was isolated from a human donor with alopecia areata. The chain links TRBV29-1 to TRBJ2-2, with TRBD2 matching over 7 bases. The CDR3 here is CSVAIWTSTGELFF. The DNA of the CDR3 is TGCAGCGTTGCCATCTGGACTAGCACCGGGGAGCTGTTTTTT.